One T cell receptor beta chain is described in this entry. Its antigen remains unknown. TCRdb re-called the PCR reads through MiXCR, storing one row per CDR3 protein. This repertoire shows roughly 630,000 distinct CDR3 sequences, less than 30% found once; its top ten account for about 0.84%. V lost 1 base and J 3 bases, leaving 13 bases between the germline ends. CDR1 and CDR2 from the germline V gene are MGHRA and YSYEKL. CDR3 length equals 15 residues. The record originates from a study of molecular identifiers for immune sequencing clone quantification. General study results and limits: Barcode collisions between identical TCR molecules could shrink estimates of highly expanded clone sizes.

The chain carries TRBV4-1 and TRBJ2-7; D possibly corresponds to TRBD2 (5 bases). The sequence came from a human donor in good health. Some libraries in this study had Jurkat cell RNA spiked in. The source material was naive CD8+ T cells from blood, with Jurkat cell RNA spiked in. Subset of the sample: FACS-sorted CD8+CD4-CCR7+CD45RA+ naive T cells. In nucleotides, the CDR3 is TGCGCCAGCAGCCAAGTTGAGGGAGTGCACTACGAGCAGTACTTC. It specifies CASSQVEGVHYEQYF.